The 4 T cell receptor beta chains reported below all come from one sample, sequenced in a study of cytomegalovirus exposure and HLA in healthy donors. The PCR contained 60 Vbeta and 13 Jbeta primers. Clones were read by immunoSEQ multiplex PCR, and TCRdb kept only the in-frame ones, dropping some. Of under 200,000 clones in the sample, roughly 13% were seen once. What was sequenced was PBMCs. The receptors were gathered from a man aged 45-65 years in good health and CMV-seropositive.

This sequence joins TRBV4-2 and TRBJ1-5; 9 bases line up with TRBD1. The CDR3 is 18 amino acids. V gave up 1 base and J gave up 0 bases; unmatched junction bases: 7. Germline CDR1 LGHNA, CDR2 YNFKEQ. This CDR3 reads CASSQGTGGPYSNQPQHF. CDR3 DNA sequence: TGTGCCAGCAGCCAAGGAACAGGGGGCCCTTATAGCAATCAGCCCCAGCATTTT.

The chain couples TRBV9 to TRBJ2-7; perhaps TRBD1 as D (5 bases). Germline lookup yields CDR1 SGDLS and CDR2 YYNGEE. The CDR3 totals 14 residues. V lost 0 bases to trimming and J lost 4 bases, with 11 bases between them. Here the CDR3 reads CASSVDRDRYEQYF. As DNA, the CDR3 is TGTGCCAGCAGCGTAGATAGAGACAGATACGAGCAGTACTTC. Based on the CDR3 plus reference TRBV9 and TRBJ2-7, the full variable domain is DSGVTQTPKHLITATGQRVTLRCSPRSGDLSVYWYQQSLDQGLQFLIQYYNGEERAKGNILERFSAQQFPDLHSELNLSSLELGDSALYFCASSVDRDRYEQYFGPGTRLTVT.

This clone came up a few times. The chain joins TRBV5-4 to TRBJ1-2; D not certain. Per the germline V gene, CDR1 is SGHNT and CDR2 is YYREEE (reference sequence). There are 15 residues in the CDR3. Trimming left V 0 bases short and J 0 bases short, with 9 bases between. CDR3 amino acids: CASSLVGSANYGYTF. CDR3 in DNA: TGTGCCAGCAGCTTGGTCGGTTCCGCTAACTATGGCTACACCTTC.

The V call is TRBV6-5, the J call TRBJ1-2; D ambiguous. There are 12 residues in the CDR3. The germline V gene has CDR1 MNHEY and CDR2 SVGAGI. V shed 6 bases and J shed 5 bases, with 10 bases lying between them. The DNA of the CDR3 is TGTGCCAGCAGCCCCGCGGGGTATGGCTACACCTTC. It yields the protein CASSPAGYGYTF.